A selection of T cell receptor beta chains follows, all from one sample in a study of CD8 T cells in ankylosing spondylitis. TCRdb reanalysed the 5' RACE reads using MiXCR and keeps one entry per CDR3 protein. The sample has about 240,000 distinct CDR3 sequences, roughly 10% seen once; the top ten hold under 8%. Sequenced sample: blood, either unsorted or a sorted T cell fraction (not recorded which). These receptors were obtained from a male donor with ankylosing spondylitis or in good health (not recorded which). CDR3s leave out the opening cysteine and the closing phenylalanine or tryptophan. The size entry is marked missing in some rows and otherwise reads once, few, many or a size class.

V gene	J gene	clone size	CDR3 protein
TRBV5-1	TRBJ2-1	.	ASILDRGSYNEQF
TRBV4-1	TRBJ1-6	many	ASSQTGGKVAIPLH
TRBV20-1	TRBJ2-2	many	SATDSGGAIDGELF
TRBV28	TRBJ2-2	many	ASRTSNTGELF
TRBV11-2	TRBJ2-1	few	ASSQARNEQF
TRBV27	TRBJ2-4	many	ASSLSLDLAKNIQY
TRBV12-3/TRBV12-4	TRBJ2-1	many	ASSLWDRVSGEQF
TRBV30	TRBJ1-3	.	AWSRLGISGNTIY
TRBV6-5	TRBJ1-4	.	AGSPTSTIWEKLF
TRBV20-1	TRBJ2-3	few	SANGLAGSTDTQY
TRBV24-1	TRBJ2-1	few	ATSDLERDYNEQF
TRBV6-5	TRBJ1-2	.	ASSYSDRGYGYT
TRBV20-1	TRBJ1-1	many	SARDQSGQNTEAF
TRBV12-3/TRBV12-4	TRBJ1-4	.	ASSLGHGDNEKLF
TRBV5-1	TRBJ1-2	many	ASSLAGDRGLGYT
TRBV20-1	TRBJ2-2	many	SAKGQGRVVGELF
TRBV5-5	TRBJ2-1	many	ASVLAESSYNEQF
TRBV4-1	TRBJ2-1	many	ASSQSISSYNEQF
TRBV7-2	TRBJ1-6	few	ASSRQNYNSPLH
TRBV6-1	TRBJ2-3	many	ASSPQHRTDTQY
TRBV12-3/TRBV12-4	TRBJ2-2	.	ASRLGGSTGELF
TRBV7-2	TRBJ2-3	few	ASSLQGASTDTQY
TRBV12-3/TRBV12-4	TRBJ1-5	.	ASSFTGLEPQH
TRBV6-1	TRBJ1-5	.	ASSVPFNQPQH
TRBV6-5	TRBJ2-3	many	ASSYSRRVAGRVEDTQY
TRBV20-1	TRBJ2-4	many	SAPLPAVKDIQY
TRBV27	TRBJ1-1	many	ASSLRQGRTEAF
TRBV28	TRBJ1-4	.	ASSLNRDKLF
TRBV5-1	TRBJ2-1	many	ASTTGGGPNNEQF
TRBV6-1	TRBJ2-1	.	ASSDNDRIHEQF
TRBV29-1	TRBJ1-4	.	SATDNNEKLF
TRBV29-1	TRBJ2-1	few	SALPWTGGGNEQF
TRBV11-2	TRBJ2-5	few	ASSSGAGSQETQY
TRBV5-1	TRBJ1-2	many	ASTPDQLSYGYT
TRBV15	TRBJ1-2	many	ATRLSRDLQGWDGYT
TRBV14	TRBJ1-1	many	ASSRQGIMNTEAF